This T cell receptor (beta chain) was sequenced in a study of response to subunit inactivated influenza vaccine. This CDR3 is 14 amino acids long. CDR1 DFQATT and CDR2 SNEGSKA come from the germline V gene (reference sequence). V was pared by 0 bases and J by 4 bases, with 10 bases between. This clonotype occurred a few times. TCRdb re-analysed the RT-PCR reads in MiXCR, keeping a single row per CDR3 protein. Found here are some 480,000 distinct CDR3 sequences, approximately 11% of them singletons; the top ten hold roughly 12%. The source is a man aged 50 to 59 who received an inactivated influenza vaccine. The source material was PBMCs from blood, sampled more than 35 days after vaccination. This sequence joins TRBV20-1 and TRBJ2-1; D unresolved. The DNA for the CDR3 is TGCAGTGCTAGAGAAGGGCAAGTGTACAATGAGCAGTTCTTC. Amino acids: CSAREGQVYNEQFF.